The 24 T cell receptor beta chains below all came from one sample that was sequenced in a study of shared clonotypes between healthy human individuals. Assay used: immunoSEQ multiplex PCR; TCRdb lists only in-frame clones, some missing. Altogether some 2 million clones are present, over 85% being singletons, with the ten largest covering roughly 1.1%. The naive CD8 subset, CD45RO-negative cells positively selected for CCR7, excluded terminally differentiated effector memory CD45RA+ cells. Sequencing used naive CD8+ T cells sorted from blood. The receptors stem from a man in his late teens or twenties in good health.

Notes on this clone: This specimen includes other DNA sequences encoding the same CDR3. The chain is built from TRBV30 and TRBJ2-1; 9 bases line up with TRBD1. V shed 3 bases, J shed 6 bases, and the junction held 3 bases outside the gene matches. This CDR3 spans 13 amino acids. CDR1 and CDR2 from the germline V gene are GTSNPN and SVGIG (reference sequence). The CDR3 DNA reads TGTGCCTGGAGCGAACAGGGGGCCAATGAGCAGTTCTTC. Translated: CAWSEQGANEQFF.

J is TRBJ1-1 and V is TRBV5-6; 8 bases are a match to TRBD1. The CDR3 sequence is 12 residues long. The V and J ends lost 7 bases and 2 bases, in that order; junction bases with no gene match: 1. Germline V CDR1 and CDR2: SGHDT, YYEEEE. CDR3 loop: CASGQGNTEAFF. Written as DNA, the CDR3 is TGTGCCAGCGGACAGGGAAACACTGAAGCTTTCTTT. The whole variable domain, filled in from reference TRBV5-6 and TRBJ1-1, reads DAGVTQSPTHLIKTRGQQVTLRCSPKSGHDTVSWYQQALGQGPQFIFQYYEEEERQRGNFPDRFSGHQFPNYSSELNVNALLLGDSALYLCASGQGNTEAFFGQGTRLTVV.

V and J are TRBV7-9 and TRBJ2-7, with 8 bases that match TRBD2. J was trimmed by 2 bases and V by 5 bases; bases with no gene match: 5. Per the germline V gene, CDR1 is SEHNR and CDR2 is FQNEAQ (reference sequence). This CDR3 comprises 14 residues. CDR3 DNA: TGTGCCAGCAGCGCCAGCGGGAGCCCCTACGAGCAGTACTTC. Its translation: CASSASGSPYEQYF.

The CDR3 sequence: CASSLGRLHEAFF. The CDR3, as DNA: TGTGCCAGCAGCTTGGGTCGGCTTCACGAAGCTTTCTTT. The genes are TRBV5-6 and TRBJ1-1; D uncertain. Trimming removed 0 bases from V and 8 bases from J, with 11 bases in between. CDR1 and CDR2 from the germline V gene are SGHDT and YYEEEE. The length of the CDR3 is 13 residues.

Worth noting for this clone: At the DNA level, this CDR3 is encoded by other sequences in the same sample as well. The chain employs TRBV29-1 and TRBJ2-5, with D hard to call. CDR3 size: 10 residues. Germline V gene data show CDR1 as SQVTM and CDR2 as ANQGSEA. V gave up 2 bases and J gave up 4 bases, with 2 bases separating them. CDR3 loop: CSVELETQYF. CDR3 coding DNA: TGCAGCGTTGAACTAGAGACCCAGTACTTC.

On this clone itself: Additional DNA sequences in this sample encode the identical CDR3. The chain is built from TRBV27 and TRBJ2-5, with 7 bases matching TRBD2. This CDR3 is built from 13 residues. Looked up from germline, CDR1 is MNHEY and CDR2 is SMNVEV (reference sequence). V dropped 0 bases and J dropped 5; count of bases not matched to a gene: 0. CDR3 in amino acids: CASSLSGGETQYF. Written as DNA, the CDR3 is TGTGCCAGCAGTTTATCGGGGGGGGAGACCCAGTACTTC.

CDR3 nucleotide sequence: TGTGCCAGCAGCGCTAGCGGGGGGGTAAATGAGCAGTTCTTC. Translation: CASSASGGVNEQFF. This rearrangement joins TRBV6-5 to TRBJ2-1; 12 positions agree with TRBD2. The germline V gene has CDR1 MNHEY and CDR2 SVGAGI. The CDR3 loop spans 14 amino acids. V lost 6 bases, J lost 7 bases, and 4 bases stayed unmatched.

The genes are TRBV27 and TRBJ2-7; the D is unclear. Germline CDR1 is MNHEY and CDR2 is SMNVEV (reference sequence). This CDR3 spans 15 amino acids. V was clipped by 3 bases and J by 2 bases, with 14 bases between them. Here the CDR3 reads CASSLELTSPYEQYF. The CDR3 DNA is TGTGCCAGCAGTTTGGAGTTAACCTCCCCCTACGAGCAGTACTTC.

The chain couples TRBV28 to TRBJ2-5; D is ambiguous. The end of the DNA fits TRBJ2-7 better, so the J call may be wrong. The CDR3 is made up of 13 amino acids. Germline V CDR1 and CDR2: MDHEN, SYDVKM. CDR3 DNA sequence: TGTGCCAGCAGTTCCGGACCGAACTACGAGCAGTACTTC. This encodes CASSSGPNYEQYF.

V gene TRBV4-3 combines with J gene TRBJ1-1; D might be TRBD1 (6 bases). Looked up from germline, CDR1 is LGHNA and CDR2 is YSLEER. The CDR3 totals 14 residues. Trimming left V 6 bases short and J 4 bases short, with 15 bases between. The CDR3 region is CASSINREGTEAFF. The CDR3 DNA follows: TGCGCCAGCAGTATAAACAGGGAGGGCACTGAAGCTTTCTTT.

The chain employs TRBV4-1 and TRBJ2-5, with 7 bases fitting TRBD2. Germline V gene sequence: CDR1 MGHRA, CDR2 YSYEKL. V lost 0 bases, J lost 5 bases, and 12 bases stayed unmatched. The CDR3 loop spans 17 amino acids. The CDR3 nucleotides are TGCGCCAGCAGCCAAGATGGGTATCCGGGGGGATCGGAGACCCAGTACTTC. Translated, it gives CASSQDGYPGGSETQYF.

J is TRBJ1-6 and V is TRBV10-3, with 7 nucleotides matching TRBD1. J gave up 4 bases and V 0 bases, and 3 bases lay outside the gene matches. Germline assignment: CDR1 ENHRY and CDR2 SYGVKD. The CDR3 totals 16 residues. CDR3 loop: CAISESIQGYNSPLHF. CDR3 DNA: TGTGCCATCAGTGAGTCAATACAGGGGTATAATTCACCCCTCCACTTT.

The chain employs TRBV7-8 and TRBJ2-2; a possible D gene is TRBD2 (6 bases). The germline V gene encodes CDR1 SGHVS and CDR2 FQNEAQ. The CDR3 runs to 17 residues. V lost 4 bases, J lost 6 bases, and 21 bases lay in between. The CDR3 coding sequence is TGTGCCAGCAGCTGGGAGGATGTTCCCCTAATTGCCGGGGAGCTGTTTTTT. It specifies CASSWEDVPLIAGELFF.

This chain uses TRBV15 with TRBJ1-5, with no clear D. This CDR3 is 14 amino acids long. Germline CDR1 reads LNHNV; CDR2 reads YYDKDF (reference sequence). V lost 0 bases and J lost 4, with 7 bases in between. Here the CDR3 reads CATSRDGANQPQHF. The CDR3 bases are TGTGCCACCAGCAGAGATGGTGCGAATCAGCCCCAGCATTTT.

This chain connects TRBV7-3 to TRBJ1-6; D is unresolved. Trimming pared 5 bases from V and 4 bases from J, leaving 9 bases between. The CDR3 consists of 14 residues. Germline CDR1 and CDR2: SGHTA and FQGTGA. CDR3: CASSQAGYNSPLHF. In nucleotides, the CDR3 is TGTGCCAGCAGCCAAGCGGGGTATAATTCACCCCTCCACTTT.

The chain uses TRBV19 and TRBJ2-2; TRBD2 matches 11 bases. Germline CDR1 is LNHDA and CDR2 is SQIVND (reference sequence). V shed 3 bases and J 6 bases; nucleotides not matched to a gene: 3. The CDR3 loop spans 15 amino acids. The CDR3 here is CASSITSGSSGELFF. CDR3 coding DNA: TGTGCCAGTAGTATTACTAGCGGGAGTTCCGGGGAGCTGTTTTTT.

The chain carries TRBV7-9 and TRBJ1-4; 11 nucleotides line up with TRBD1. CDR3 length: 12 residues. Germline V gene lookup returns CDR1 SEHNR and CDR2 FQNEAQ (reference sequence). The trim removed 11 bases at V and 7 bases at J, leaving 3 bases unmatched. The CDR3 DNA reads TGTGCCGCGGGGACAGGGGGTGAAAAACTGTTTTTT. Protein sequence: CAAGTGGEKLFF.

The V call is TRBV19, the J call TRBJ1-6; 8 bases are a match to TRBD1. The CDR3 contains 13 residues. The V segment lost 9 bases and the J segment 6 bases; nucleotides outside the gene matches: 4. The germline CDR1 and CDR2 sequences are LNHDA and SQIVND (reference sequence). CDR3 sequence reads: CASRDRSNSPLHF. CDR3 DNA: TGTGCCAGCCGGGACAGGAGTAATTCACCCCTCCACTTT.

This CDR3 is CASSAGTAFYGYTF. The CDR3 DNA sequence: TGTGCCAGCAGCGCCGGGACAGCTTTCTATGGCTACACCTTC. The J gene is TRBJ1-2, the V gene TRBV6-6; TRBD1 matches at 7 bases. Germline-derived CDR1 and CDR2 are MNHNY and SVGAGI (reference sequence). The CDR3 covers 14 residues. The V segment lost 6 bases and the J segment 4 bases; nucleotides outside the gene matches: 8.

The chain is built from TRBV6-1 and TRBJ2-7; D unclear. The CDR3 length is 10 residues. The V end lost 8 bases, the J end lost 2 bases, and 4 bases lay between the germline ends. Germline CDR1 MNHNS, CDR2 SASEGT. The CDR3 DNA sequence: TGTGCCAGCGTAGCCTACGAGCAGTACTTC. This codes for CASVAYEQYF.

The chain combines TRBV27 with TRBJ2-7; D is undetermined. V dropped 0 bases and J dropped 3 bases, with 9 bases sitting between them. This CDR3 has 14 amino acids. The germline gives CDR1 MNHEY, CDR2 SMNVEV (reference sequence). The DNA of the CDR3 is TGTGCCAGCAGTTTATCGAGCCTAGGCTACGAGCAGTACTTC. This codes for CASSLSSLGYEQYF.

With respect to this clone: Other DNA sequences within the sample encode an identical CDR3. This chain joins TRBV7-9 and TRBJ2-7; perhaps D is TRBD1 or TRBD2 (5 bases each). The CDR3 length is 13 residues. The germline V gene has CDR1 SEHNR and CDR2 FQNEAQ (reference sequence). V was clipped by 3 bases and J by 1 base, with 7 bases between them. CDR3: CASSLGDSYEQYF. The CDR3 DNA is TGTGCCAGCAGCTTGGGGGATTCCTACGAGCAGTACTTC.

This sequence joins TRBV2 and TRBJ2-7; 7 nucleotides match TRBD2. The V gene's germline CDR1 is SNHLY and CDR2 FYNNEI. The ends lost 8 bases at V and 2 bases at J; junction bases unmatched: 9. This CDR3 has 14 residues. The CDR3 DNA follows: TGTGCCAGCGAGGACCGGGACTACGCCTACGAGCAGTACTTC. It is translated as CASEDRDYAYEQYF.

This clone was seen once. The same CDR3 arises from other DNA sequences in this sample as well. The chain has TRBV11-2 and TRBJ2-7; the D is unclear. The length of the CDR3 is 13 residues. Per germline, CDR1 SGHAT and CDR2 FQNNGV. The V end lost 2 bases, the J end lost 0 bases, and 5 bases lay between the germline ends. The CDR3 is CASSLRNSYEQYF. The CDR3, as DNA: TGTGCCAGCAGCTTACGGAACTCCTACGAGCAGTACTTC.